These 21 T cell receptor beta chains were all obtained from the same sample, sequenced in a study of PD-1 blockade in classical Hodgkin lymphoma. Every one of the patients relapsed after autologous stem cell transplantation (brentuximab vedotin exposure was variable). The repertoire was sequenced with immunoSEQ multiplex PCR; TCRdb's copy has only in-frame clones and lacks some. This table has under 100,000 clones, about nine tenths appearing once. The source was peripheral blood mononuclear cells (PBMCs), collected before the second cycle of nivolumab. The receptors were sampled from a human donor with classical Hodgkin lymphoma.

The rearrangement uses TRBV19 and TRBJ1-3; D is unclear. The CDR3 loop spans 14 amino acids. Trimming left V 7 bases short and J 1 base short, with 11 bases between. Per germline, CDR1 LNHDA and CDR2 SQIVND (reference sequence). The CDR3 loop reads CASITTASGNTIYF. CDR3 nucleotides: TGTGCCAGTATCACTACTGCGTCTGGAAACACCATATATTTT. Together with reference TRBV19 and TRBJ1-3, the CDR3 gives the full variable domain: DGGITQSPKYLFRKEGQNVTLSCEQNLNHDAMYWYRQDPGQGLRLIYYSQIVNDFQKGDIAEGYSVSREKKESFPLTVTSAQKNPTAFYLCASITTASGNTIYFGEGSWLTVV.

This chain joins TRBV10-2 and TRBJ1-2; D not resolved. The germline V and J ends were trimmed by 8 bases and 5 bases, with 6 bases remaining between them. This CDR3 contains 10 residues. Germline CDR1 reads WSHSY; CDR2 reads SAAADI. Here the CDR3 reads CASGRYGYTF. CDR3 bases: TGCGCCAGCGGACGATATGGCTACACCTTC.

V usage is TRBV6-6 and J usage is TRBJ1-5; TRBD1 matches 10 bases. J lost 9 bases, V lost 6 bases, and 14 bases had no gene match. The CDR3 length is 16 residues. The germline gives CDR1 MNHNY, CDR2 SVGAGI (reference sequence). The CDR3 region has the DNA TGTGCCAGCAGGAAACCGACAGGGGGCGAATTGTGGCCCCAGCATTTT. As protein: CASRKPTGGELWPQHF.

The CDR3 sequence: CASTLRSVNYGYTF. In DNA, the CDR3 is TGTGCCAGCACCCTCCGGAGTGTTAACTATGGCTACACCTTC. The rearrangement uses TRBV5-6 and TRBJ1-2; D ambiguous. Germline V gives CDR1 SGHDT, CDR2 YYEEEE. Between the trimmed V and J ends, which lost 6 bases and 1 base, there was a span of 13 bases. The length of the CDR3 is 14 residues.

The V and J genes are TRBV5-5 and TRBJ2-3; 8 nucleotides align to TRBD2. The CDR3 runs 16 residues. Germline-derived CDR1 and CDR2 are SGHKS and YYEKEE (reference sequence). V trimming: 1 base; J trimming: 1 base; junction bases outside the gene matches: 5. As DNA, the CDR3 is TGTGCCAGCAGCTTGAAGGCTAGCGGGCGCACAGATACGCAGTATTTT. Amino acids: CASSLKASGRTDTQYF.

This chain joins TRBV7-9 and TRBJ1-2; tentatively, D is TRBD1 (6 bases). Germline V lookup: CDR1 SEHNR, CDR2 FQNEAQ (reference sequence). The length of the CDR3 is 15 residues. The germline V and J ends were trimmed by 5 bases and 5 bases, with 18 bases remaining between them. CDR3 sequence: CASSGLKGGLYGYTF. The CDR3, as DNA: TGTGCCAGCAGCGGCCTAAAGGGGGGGTTGTATGGCTACACCTTC.

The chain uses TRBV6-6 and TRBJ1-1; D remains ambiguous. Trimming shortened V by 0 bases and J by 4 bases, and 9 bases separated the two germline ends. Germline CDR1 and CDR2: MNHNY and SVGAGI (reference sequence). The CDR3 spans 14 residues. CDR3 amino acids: CASSYSVGITEAFF. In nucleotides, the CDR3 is TGTGCCAGCAGTTACTCGGTAGGGATCACTGAAGCTTTCTTT.

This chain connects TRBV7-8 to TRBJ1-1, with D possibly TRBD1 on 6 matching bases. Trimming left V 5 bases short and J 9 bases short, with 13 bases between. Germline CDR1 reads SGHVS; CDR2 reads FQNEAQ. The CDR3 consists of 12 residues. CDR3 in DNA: TGTGCCAGCAGCGGTAACAGGGTCAAAGCTTTCTTT. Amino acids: CASSGNRVKAFF.

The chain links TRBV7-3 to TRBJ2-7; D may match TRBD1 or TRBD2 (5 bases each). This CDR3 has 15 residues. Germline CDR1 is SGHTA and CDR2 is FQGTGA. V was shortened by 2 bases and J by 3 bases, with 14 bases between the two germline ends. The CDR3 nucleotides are TGTGCCAGCAGCTTAGATCCCGGGGCGTTCTACGAGCAGTACTTC. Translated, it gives CASSLDPGAFYEQYF.

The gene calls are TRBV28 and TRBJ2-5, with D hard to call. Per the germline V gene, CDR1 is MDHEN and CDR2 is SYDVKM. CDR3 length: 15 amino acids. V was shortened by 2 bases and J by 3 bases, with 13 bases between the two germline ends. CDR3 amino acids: CASSLPGRTEETQYF. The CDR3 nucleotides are TGTGCCAGCAGTTTACCGGGCAGGACCGAAGAGACCCAGTACTTC.

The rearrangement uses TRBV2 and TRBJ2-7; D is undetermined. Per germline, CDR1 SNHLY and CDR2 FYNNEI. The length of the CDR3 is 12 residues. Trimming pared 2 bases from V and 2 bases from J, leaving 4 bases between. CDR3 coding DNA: TGTGCCAGCAGTGAACAGGCCTACGAGCAGTACTTC. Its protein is CASSEQAYEQYF.

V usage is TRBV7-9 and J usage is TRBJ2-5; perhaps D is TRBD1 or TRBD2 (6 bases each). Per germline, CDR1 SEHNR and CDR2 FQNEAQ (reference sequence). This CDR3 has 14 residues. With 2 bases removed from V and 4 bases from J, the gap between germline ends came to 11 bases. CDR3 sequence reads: CASSLPGAPETQYF. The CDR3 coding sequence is TGTGCCAGCAGCTTACCGGGGGCCCCAGAGACCCAGTACTTC.

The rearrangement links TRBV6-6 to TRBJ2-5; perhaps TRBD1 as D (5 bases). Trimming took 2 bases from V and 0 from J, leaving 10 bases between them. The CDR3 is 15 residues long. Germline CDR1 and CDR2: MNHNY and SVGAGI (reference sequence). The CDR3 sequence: CASSYTRQYQETQYF. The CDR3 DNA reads TGTGCCAGCAGTTACACCAGACAGTACCAAGAGACCCAGTACTTC.

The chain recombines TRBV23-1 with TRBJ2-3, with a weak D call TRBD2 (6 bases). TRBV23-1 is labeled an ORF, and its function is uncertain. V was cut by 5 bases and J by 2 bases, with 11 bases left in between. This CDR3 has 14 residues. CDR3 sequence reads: CASSATSPTDTQYF. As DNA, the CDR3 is TGCGCCAGCAGTGCGACTAGTCCCACAGATACGCAGTATTTT.

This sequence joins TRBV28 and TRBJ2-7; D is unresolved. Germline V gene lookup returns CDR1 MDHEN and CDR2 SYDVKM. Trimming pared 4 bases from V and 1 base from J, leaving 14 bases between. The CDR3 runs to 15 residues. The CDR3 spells CASSSPLASSYEQYF. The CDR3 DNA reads TGTGCCAGCAGTTCTCCCCTTGCCTCTTCCTACGAGCAGTACTTC.

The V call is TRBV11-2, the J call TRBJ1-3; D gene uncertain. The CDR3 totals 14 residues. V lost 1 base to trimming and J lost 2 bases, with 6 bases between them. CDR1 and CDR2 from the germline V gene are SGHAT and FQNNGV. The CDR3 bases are TGTGCCAGCAGCTTAGCCACCACTGGAAACACCATATATTTT. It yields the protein CASSLATTGNTIYF.

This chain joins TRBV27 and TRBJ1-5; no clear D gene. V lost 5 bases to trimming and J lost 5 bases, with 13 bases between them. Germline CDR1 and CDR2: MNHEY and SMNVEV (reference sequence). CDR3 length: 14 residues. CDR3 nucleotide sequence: TGTGCCAGCAGTCCCCGGACCGCCTATCAGCCCCAGCATTTT. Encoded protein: CASSPRTAYQPQHF.

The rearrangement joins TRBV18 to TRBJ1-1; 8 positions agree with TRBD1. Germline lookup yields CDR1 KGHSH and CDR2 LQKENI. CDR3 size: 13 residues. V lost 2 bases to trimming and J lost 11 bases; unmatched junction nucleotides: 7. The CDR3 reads CASSPSTGVGAFF. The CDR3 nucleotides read TGTGCCAGCTCACCATCGACAGGGGTAGGGGCTTTCTTT.

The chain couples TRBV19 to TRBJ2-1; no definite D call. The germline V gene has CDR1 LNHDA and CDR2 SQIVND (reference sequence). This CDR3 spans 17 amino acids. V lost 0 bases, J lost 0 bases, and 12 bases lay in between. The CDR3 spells CASSIDLTRNSYNEQFF. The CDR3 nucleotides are TGTGCCAGTAGTATAGATCTGACACGAAACTCCTACAATGAGCAGTTCTTC.

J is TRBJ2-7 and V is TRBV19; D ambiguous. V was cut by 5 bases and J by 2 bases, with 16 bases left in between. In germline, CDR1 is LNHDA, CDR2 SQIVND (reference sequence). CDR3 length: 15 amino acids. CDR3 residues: CASSLSILDPYEQYF. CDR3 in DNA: TGTGCCAGTAGTCTCTCGATCCTCGACCCCTACGAGCAGTACTTC.

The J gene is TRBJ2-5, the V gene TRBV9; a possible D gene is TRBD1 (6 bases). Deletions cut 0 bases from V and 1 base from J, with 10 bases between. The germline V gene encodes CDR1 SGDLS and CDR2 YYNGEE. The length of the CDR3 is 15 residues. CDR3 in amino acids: CASSVGTALQETQYF. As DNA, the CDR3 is TGTGCCAGCAGCGTAGGGACAGCACTCCAAGAGACCCAGTACTTC.